The TCR beta chain described here comes from a study of CD8 T cells in Susac syndrome. Study findings and constraints: The study acknowledged a relatively small number of individuals in its TCR sequencing and HLA analysis.

Reverse transcription of about 0.5 to 1 ug RNA used random hexamers. TCR beta CDR3 was amplified by immunoSEQ covering 54 Vbeta and 13 Jbeta. Each CDR3 protein is one row after TCRdb ran MiXCR on the immunoSEQ multiplex PCR reads. The sample has about 150,000 distinct CDR3 sequences, 95% to 96% seen once; the top ten hold 0.13% to 0.15%. A single count supports this clonotype. The antigen is not known. The CDR3 runs to 14 residues. V shed 2 bases and J shed 2 bases, with 8 bases lying between them. Germline CDR1 KGHSH, CDR2 LQKENI. The V call is TRBV18, the J call TRBJ2-3, with a possible D match to TRBD1 (5 bases). The source is a human donor with multiple sclerosis. Sequenced: CD8+ T cells from PBMCs. The CDR3 DNA is TGTGCCAGCTCACCAGGGGCAGCCACAGATACGCAGTATTTT. Protein sequence: CASSPGAATDTQYF. Drawing the rest from reference TRBV18 and TRBJ2-3, the complete variable domain is NAGVMQNPRHLVRRRGQEARLRCSPMKGHSHVYWYRQLPEEGLKFMVYLQKENIIDESGMPKERFSAEFPKEGPSILRIQQVVRGDSAAYFCASSPGAATDTQYFGPGTRLTVL.